Here is one TCR beta chain with its context. Authors' data handling: Amplification of reference gene primers was used by the study to estimate nucleated cell counts. This table comes from immunoSEQ multiplex PCR, and its TCRdb copy is limited to in-frame clones, with some not included. That table furnishes V, J and clone size, whereas the DNA furnished D and trimming. The repertoire consists of more than 150,000 clones, with approximately 80% occurring once and the leading ten covering 12%. The data are from a study of blood T cell repertoires in COVID-19. Background on the study: Both acute and convalescent COVID-19 samples were obtained from the United States, Italy and Spain.

The Seattle site enrolled patients during active infection and followed them longitudinally. V lost 7 bases and J 11 bases, leaving 21 bases between the germline ends. The CDR3 runs 14 residues. The germline gives CDR1 MNHEY, CDR2 SVGAGI. This clonotype was sampled from a woman aged 80 or older with COVID-19, enrolled during active disease. Material: peripheral blood. The genes are TRBV6-5 and TRBJ1-5; the D is unclear. The CDR3 reads CASIPGLDRSAQHF. The CDR3 bases are TGTGCCAGCATCCCCGGACTTGATCGATCGGCCCAGCATTTT.